The present T cell receptor beta chain was sequenced within a study of glioma-infiltrating T cells. This clonotype was seen many times. Its specificity is not known. The ends lost 4 bases at V and 6 bases at J; junction bases unmatched: 4. CDR3 length: 14 residues. Study results and limitations: CDR3 overlap between tissue and blood was very small. Non-neoplastic patients had below-expected tissue-blood divergence, while all gliomas exceeded expectation.

Using RNA template, CDR3s of TCR alpha and beta were amplified with iRepertoire arm-PCR. Tissue mRNA or PBMC total RNA, 100-400 ng, went into one-step reverse transcription and amplification. TCRdb used MiXCR to reprocess the multiplex PCR reads, holding one entry per CDR3 protein. The table has 150,000 to 200,000 distinct CDR3 sequences, around 32% seen once. The receptor was derived from a human donor with low-grade glioma or glioblastoma, undergoing nonglioma brain surgery, or in good health (not recorded which). This chain uses TRBV12-3 or TRBV12-4 with TRBJ2-3; 10 nucleotides line up with TRBD2. Sequenced material: glioma tissue, nonneoplastic brain tissue, or PBMCs (not recorded which). CDR3 DNA sequence: TGTGCCAGCAGTTCTGGGACTAGCGCCGATACGCAGTATTTT. It codes for CASSSGTSADTQYF.